One TCR beta chain is described in this entry. Its cognate antigen is unknown. With 2 bases removed from V and 6 bases from J, the gap between germline ends came to 9 bases. Germline V gives CDR1 SGHDT, CDR2 YYEEEE. The CDR3 extends over 13 amino acids. A second PCR, run for about 6 to 12 cycles, used a sample-barcoded 5' primer plus a J-beta primer mix. One entry per CDR3 protein, called by TCRdb with MiXCR from the 5' RACE reads. The sample includes hundreds of thousands of distinct CDR3 sequences, roughly 25% of them seen just once. These data are taken from a study of blood T cells in healthy people across ages. Study findings and constraints: The fall in TCR beta diversity per million T cells was roughly linear with age.

Separately, the same data were catalogued under a study of T cells of mothers and their children.

This rearrangement joins TRBV5-6 to TRBJ2-1; D is unclear. This TCR derives from a boy aged 10-17 years in good health. The sequencing input was blood. Here the CDR3 DNA reads TGTGCCAGCAGCTTTCTCCAGATCAATGAGCAGTTCTTC. Protein product: CASSFLQINEQFF. Full variable domain (missing parts from reference TRBV5-6 and TRBJ2-1): DAGVTQSPTHLIKTRGQQVTLRCSPKSGHDTVSWYQQALGQGPQFIFQYYEEEERQRGNFPDRFSGHQFPNYSSELNVNALLLGDSALYLCASSFLQINEQFFGPGTRLTVL.